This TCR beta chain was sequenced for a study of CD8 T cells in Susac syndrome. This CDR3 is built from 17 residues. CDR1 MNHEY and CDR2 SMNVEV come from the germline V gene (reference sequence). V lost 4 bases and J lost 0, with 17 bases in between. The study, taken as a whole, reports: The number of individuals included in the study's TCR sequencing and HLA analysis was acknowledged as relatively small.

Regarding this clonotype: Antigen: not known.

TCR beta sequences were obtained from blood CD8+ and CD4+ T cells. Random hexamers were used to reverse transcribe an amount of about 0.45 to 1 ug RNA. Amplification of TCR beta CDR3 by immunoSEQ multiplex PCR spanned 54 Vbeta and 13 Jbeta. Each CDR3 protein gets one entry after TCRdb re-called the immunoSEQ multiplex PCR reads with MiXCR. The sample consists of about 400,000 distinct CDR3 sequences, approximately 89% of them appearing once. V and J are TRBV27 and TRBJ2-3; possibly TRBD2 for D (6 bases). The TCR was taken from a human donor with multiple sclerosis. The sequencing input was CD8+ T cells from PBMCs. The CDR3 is CASSSLAEEASTDTQYF. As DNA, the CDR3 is TGTGCCAGCAGTTCCTTAGCGGAAGAAGCTAGCACAGATACGCAGTATTTT.